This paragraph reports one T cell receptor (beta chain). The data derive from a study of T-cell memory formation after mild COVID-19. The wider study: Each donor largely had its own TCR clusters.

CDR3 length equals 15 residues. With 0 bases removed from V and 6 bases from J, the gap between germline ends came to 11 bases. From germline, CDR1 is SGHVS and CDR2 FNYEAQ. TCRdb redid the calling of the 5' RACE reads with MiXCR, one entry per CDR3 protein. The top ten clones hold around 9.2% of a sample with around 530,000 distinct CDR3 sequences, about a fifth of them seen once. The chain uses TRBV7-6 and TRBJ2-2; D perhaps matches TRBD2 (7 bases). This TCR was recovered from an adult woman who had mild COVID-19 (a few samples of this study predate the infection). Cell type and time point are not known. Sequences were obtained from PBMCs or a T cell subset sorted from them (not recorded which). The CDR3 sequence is CASSLAGGPAGELFF. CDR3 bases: TGTGCCAGCAGCTTAGCGGGGGGGCCTGCCGGGGAGCTGTTTTTT.